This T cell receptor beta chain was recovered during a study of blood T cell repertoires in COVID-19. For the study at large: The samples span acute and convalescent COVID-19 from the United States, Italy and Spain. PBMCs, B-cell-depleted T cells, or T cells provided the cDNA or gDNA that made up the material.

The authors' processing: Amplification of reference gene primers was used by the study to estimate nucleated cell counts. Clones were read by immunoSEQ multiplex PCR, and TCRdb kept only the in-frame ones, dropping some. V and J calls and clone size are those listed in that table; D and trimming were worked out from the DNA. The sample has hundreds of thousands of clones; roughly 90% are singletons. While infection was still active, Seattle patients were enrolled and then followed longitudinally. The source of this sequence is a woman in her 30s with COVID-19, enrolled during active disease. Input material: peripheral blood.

CDR3 loop: CASTSGTGNYGYTF. CDR3 coding DNA: TGTGCCAGCACATCCGGGACAGGGAACTATGGCTACACCTTC. The rearrangement links TRBV6-5 to TRBJ1-2, with 9 bases fitting TRBD1. Germline V gene sequence: CDR1 MNHEY, CDR2 SVGAGI. Losses at the gene ends were 7 bases for V and 2 bases for J; bases not matched to a gene: 5. The CDR3 is 14 residues long.